This is a list of T cell receptor beta chains from one sample in a study of graft-versus-host responses after intestinal transplantation. Antigens of these TCRs are unknown. The data were produced by immunoSEQ multiplex PCR, yet TCRdb's version contains in-frame clones alone and is incomplete. The sample lists over 75,000 clones, about 90% occurring once. Sequenced material: unstimulated CD8+ T cells sorted from spleen or lymph node cells, taken before transplant. These receptors all come from a human donor who was the organ donor for an intestinal transplant. CDR3s include the opening cysteine and the closing phenylalanine or tryptophan. A D gene is named only where the DNA matches it firmly. Clone sizes are given selectively: once, few, many, or a class where the clone is expanded.

V gene	J gene	D gene	clone size	CDR3 length	CDR3 protein	CDR3 DNA
TRBV2	TRBJ2-3	.	.	18	CASSGVTRTLAFADTQYF	TGTGCCAGCAGTGGGGTGACCCGGACTTTGGCGTTCGCAGATACGCAGTATTTT
TRBV11-3	TRBJ2-3	.	once	14	CASSPRVSTDTQYF	TGTGCCAGCAGCCCCAGGGTTAGCACAGATACGCAGTATTTT
TRBV5-6	TRBJ1-5	.	.	14	CASSPYGPNQPQHF	TGTGCCAGCAGCCCCTATGGGCCCAATCAGCCCCAGCATTTT
TRBV5-1	TRBJ2-3	.	.	14	CASSFTRTADTQYF	TGCGCCAGTAGCTTTACTAGGACGGCAGATACGCAGTATTTT
TRBV5-4	TRBJ1-2	TRBD1	.	13	CASSLVQGDGYTF	TGTGCCAGCAGCTTGGTACAGGGGGATGGCTACACCTTC
TRBV7-6	TRBJ1-5	TRBD1	.	15	CASSPGTGADQPQHF	TGTGCCAGCAGCCCAGGGACAGGGGCAGATCAGCCCCAGCATTTT
TRBV25-1	TRBJ2-1	.	.	16	CASSESRVPRYNEQFF	TGTGCCAGCAGTGAGTCCAGGGTCCCCCGCTACAATGAGCAGTTCTTC
TRBV5-4	TRBJ2-7	.	.	13	CASSLVTEGEQYF	TGTGCCAGCAGCTTGGTTACAGAGGGCGAGCAGTACTTC
TRBV28	TRBJ1-6	TRBD1	.	14	CASSFWTGLSPLHF	TGTGCCAGCAGTTTTTGGACAGGGCTTTCACCCCTCCACTTT
TRBV28	TRBJ2-1	TRBD2	.	13	CASSAGVYNEQFF	TGTGCCAGCAGCGCGGGGGTATACAATGAGCAGTTCTTC
TRBV7-9	TRBJ2-1	.	.	19	CASSLRGPVFRRTSYEQFF	TGTGCCAGCAGCTTACGTGGGCCCGTCTTCCGAAGGACTTCTTATGAGCAGTTCTTC
TRBV4-2	TRBJ2-3	.	.	14	CASSQVSQADTQYF	TGTGCCAGCAGCCAAGTCTCCCAGGCAGATACGCAGTATTTT
TRBV4-1	TRBJ2-7	.	.	12	CASSQEGREQYF	TGCGCCAGCAGCCAAGAGGGGCGCGAGCAGTACTTC
TRBV2	TRBJ2-3	TRBD2	.	17	CASSDNLAGDLTDTQYF	TGTGCCAGCAGTGATAATTTAGCGGGTGACCTTACAGATACGCAGTATTTT
TRBV6-5	TRBJ1-4	.	once	15	CASSLFWSLNEKLFF	TGTGCCAGCAGCTTGTTTTGGAGCCTTAATGAAAAACTGTTTTTT
TRBV15	TRBJ2-1	.	.	15	CATSRDPAGIDEQFF	TGTGCCACCAGCAGAGATCCCGCAGGGATTGATGAGCAGTTCTTC
TRBV18	TRBJ1-6	.	.	16	CASSLAGGARNSPLHF	TGTGCCAGCTCCTTAGCCGGGGGGGCGAGGAATTCACCCCTCCACTTT
TRBV13	TRBJ2-1	TRBD2	.	15	CASSSGTSAAYEQFF	TGTGCCAGCAGCTCGGGGACTAGCGCTGCCTATGAGCAGTTCTTC
TRBV2	TRBJ2-7	.	.	16	CASGPVWTGSSYEQYF	TGTGCCAGCGGCCCGGTCTGGACGGGGAGCTCCTACGAGCAGTACTTC
TRBV11-2	TRBJ2-7	TRBD1	.	14	CASSFEGQGDEQYF	TGTGCCAGCAGCTTTGAGGGACAGGGAGACGAGCAGTACTTC
TRBV28	TRBJ2-1	TRBD1	.	15	CASSSDRGLRDEQFF	TGTGCCAGCAGTTCGGACAGGGGACTTCGGGATGAGCAGTTCTTC
TRBV5-4	TRBJ2-7	TRBD2	.	13	CASSGSSGNEQYF	TGTGCCAGCAGTGGGTCTAGCGGAAACGAGCAGTACTTC
TRBV7-3	TRBJ1-6	.	.	18	CASSSDRHSSSYNSPLHF	TGTGCCAGCAGCTCGGACAGACATTCGAGCTCCTATAATTCACCCCTCCACTTT
TRBV6-5	TRBJ2-5	TRBD1	.	15	CASRPGTGTKETQYF	TGTGCCAGCAGGCCCGGGACAGGGACAAAAGAGACCCAGTACTTC
TRBV4-1	TRBJ2-3	TRBD2	.	18	CASSQDGLAGGFTDTQYF	TGCGCCAGCAGCCAAGATGGCCTAGCGGGAGGATTTACAGATACGCAGTATTTT
TRBV19	TRBJ2-2	.	.	13	CASSDYFTGELFF	TGTGCCAGTAGTGACTATTTCACCGGGGAGCTGTTTTTT